One sample yielded the 20 T cell receptor beta chains listed below, sequenced in a study of shared clonotypes between healthy human individuals. The method was immunoSEQ multiplex PCR; TCRdb's version includes in-frame clones alone and lacks a portion of them. The table has 1.6 million or so clones, roughly 95% seen once. Sequences were obtained from naive CD4+ T cells sorted from blood. The subset here: CD45RA+ positively selected. The source of these receptors is a young man in good health.

This chain joins TRBV28 and TRBJ1-1; no clear D. The V gene lost 7 bases and the J gene lost 4 bases, with 16 bases spanning the gap. CDR1 is MDHEN and CDR2 is SYDVKM in the germline V gene. This CDR3 spans 14 amino acids. Here the CDR3 reads CASNSGMRSTEAFF. The CDR3 DNA reads TGTGCCAGCAATTCGGGCATGAGGAGCACTGAAGCTTTCTTT.

This chain joins TRBV5-1 and TRBJ1-1, with a possible D match to TRBD1 (6 bases). This CDR3 spans 13 amino acids. Germline V gene data show CDR1 as SGHRS and CDR2 as YFSETQ. With 3 bases removed from V and 6 bases from J, the gap between germline ends came to 12 bases. The CDR3 loop is CASSSTGIPEAFF. The CDR3 DNA reads TGCGCCAGCAGCTCTACAGGGATTCCTGAAGCTTTCTTT.

This clone was seen only once. The CDR3 DNA reads as TGTGCCAGTACACTCACTGTGGGGGAGACCCAGTACTTC. It yields the protein CASTLTVGETQYF. This sequence joins TRBV19 and TRBJ2-5; D unclear. Germline CDR1 and CDR2: LNHDA and SQIVND (reference sequence). This CDR3 is built from 13 residues. V lost 7 bases to trimming and J lost 5 bases, with 14 bases between them.

To note about this clone: The same CDR3 can be traced to other DNA sequences in this sample. The DNA for the CDR3 is TGTGCCAGCTCACCGACGGGATACGAGCAGTACTTC. This codes for CASSPTGYEQYF. The chain is built from TRBV18 and TRBJ2-7; maybe TRBD2 (5 bases). The CDR3 is 12 amino acids. The V gene's germline CDR1 is KGHSH and CDR2 LQKENI. V shed 3 bases and J shed 4 bases, with 7 bases lying between them. The variable domain in full, completed from reference TRBV18 and TRBJ2-7, reads NAGVMQNPRHLVRRRGQEARLRCSPMKGHSHVYWYRQLPEEGLKFMVYLQKENIIDESGMPKERFSAEFPKEGPSILRIQQVVRGDSAAYFCASSPTGYEQYFGPGTRLTVT.

This clone has just one count. The chain joins TRBV10-2 to TRBJ2-2; D may be TRBD1 (6 bases). The CDR3 is 13 amino acids. V shed 5 bases and J shed 6 bases, with 10 bases lying between them. In germline, CDR1 is WSHSY, CDR2 SAAADI. As DNA, the CDR3 is TGCGCCAGCAGTACACAGGGAGCCGGGGAGCTGTTTTTT. Protein: CASSTQGAGELFF.

The chain is built from TRBV5-1 and TRBJ2-1; 8 nucleotides agree with TRBD1. Trimming took 2 bases from V and 0 from J; bases not matched to a gene: 1. The CDR3 covers 15 residues. The germline V gene has CDR1 SGHRS and CDR2 YFSETQ. Here the CDR3 DNA reads TGCGCCAGCAGCTTAGACAGGGGCTCCTACAATGAGCAGTTCTTC. Translating gives CASSLDRGSYNEQFF.

With respect to this clone: This sample includes further DNA sequences coding for the same CDR3. This chain links TRBV5-1 with TRBJ2-7; 9 positions agree with TRBD1. Germline values: CDR1 SGHRS, CDR2 YFSETQ. V lost 2 bases to trimming and J lost 1 base; unmatched junction nucleotides: 4. The CDR3 spans 15 residues. The CDR3 protein is CASSLGGTGSYEQYF. The CDR3 nucleotides are TGCGCCAGCAGCTTAGGAGGGACAGGGTCCTACGAGCAGTACTTC. Together with reference TRBV5-1 and TRBJ2-7, the CDR3 gives the full variable domain: KAGVTQTPRYLIKTRGQQVTLSCSPISGHRSVSWYQQTPGQGLQFLFEYFSETQRNKGNFPGRFSGRQFSNSRSEMNVSTLELGDSALYLCASSLGGTGSYEQYFGPGTRLTVT.

V usage is TRBV10-1 and J usage is TRBJ2-2; possible D gene TRBD2, 5 bases. With 0 bases removed from V and 6 bases from J, the gap between germline ends came to 11 bases. CDR1 WNHNN and CDR2 SYGVQD come from the germline V gene (reference sequence). The length of the CDR3 is 15 residues. The CDR3 nucleotides are TGCGCCAGCAGTGAGTCCCTAGCTTCTGCCGGGGAGCTGTTTTTT. Residues: CASSESLASAGELFF.

The chain joins TRBV11-3 to TRBJ2-3; 10 bases line up with TRBD1. With V trimmed by 5 bases and J by 6 bases, 11 bases remained unmatched. The CDR3 length is 16 residues. CDR1 and CDR2 (germline): SGHNT, YENEEA. The CDR3 sequence: CASSIRTGGPADTQYF. The CDR3 nucleotides read TGTGCCAGCAGCATTAGGACAGGGGGACCCGCGGATACGCAGTATTTT.

Details on this clone: At one end, the junction sequence differs from germline, possibly due to a read error. The J gene is TRBJ2-3, the V gene TRBV6-1; 11 bases align to TRBD2. CDR1 MNHNS and CDR2 SASEGT come from the germline V gene. CDR3 length equals 15 residues. The CDR3 here is CASSERLAGSQIPHF. CDR3 DNA: TGTGCCAGCAGTGAAAGACTAGCGGGATCCCAAATCCCCCACTTT.

The chain employs TRBV5-1 and TRBJ2-2, with 8 bases fitting TRBD2. The CDR3 contains 16 residues. Per germline, CDR1 SGHRS and CDR2 YFSETQ. The V segment lost 1 base and the J segment 1 base; nucleotides outside the gene matches: 3. The chain's CDR3 is CASSLLTSGNTGELFF. CDR3 DNA: TGCGCCAGCAGCTTGCTTACTAGCGGGAACACCGGGGAGCTGTTTTTT.

The rearrangement links TRBV20-1 to TRBJ2-3, with D unclear. CDR1 DFQATT and CDR2 SNEGSKA come from the germline V gene (reference sequence). This CDR3 comprises 11 residues. V dropped 0 bases and J dropped 7 bases, with 5 bases sitting between them. The CDR3 protein is CSARDPHTQYF. The CDR3 bases are TGCAGTGCTAGAGATCCCCATACGCAGTATTTT.

The V call is TRBV28, the J call TRBJ2-1; D unresolved. The CDR3 covers 13 residues. Germline V gene lookup returns CDR1 MDHEN and CDR2 SYDVKM. Trimming left V 7 bases short and J 0 bases short, with 7 bases between. In nucleotides, the CDR3 is TGTGCCAGCATGGCGGACTCCTACAATGAGCAGTTCTTC. Its protein is CASMADSYNEQFF.

CDR3 in DNA: TGCGCCAGCAGCTTCGCCCCTACAGGGATCTACGAGCAGTACTTC. This encodes CASSFAPTGIYEQYF. The J gene is TRBJ2-7, the V gene TRBV5-1, with D possibly TRBD1 on 6 matching bases. Germline CDR1 is SGHRS and CDR2 is YFSETQ. The CDR3 length is 15 residues. Trimming stripped 2 bases from V and 3 bases from J, with 15 bases between.

The chain employs TRBV27 and TRBJ2-7; D gene uncertain. Germline CDR1 MNHEY, CDR2 SMNVEV (reference sequence). Trimming left V 2 bases short and J 2 bases short, with 7 bases between. The CDR3 contains 13 residues. In nucleotides, the CDR3 is TGTGCCAGCAGTTTACTGGCAACCTACGAGCAGTACTTC. Translating it yields CASSLLATYEQYF.

The rearrangement uses TRBV5-5 and TRBJ1-2; 7 bases agree with TRBD1. The CDR3 covers 18 residues. The ends lost 0 bases at V and 8 bases at J; junction bases unmatched: 19. Germline assignment: CDR1 SGHKS and CDR2 YYEKEE (reference sequence). Written as DNA, the CDR3 is TGTGCCAGCAGCTTGGGCCTGGGACAGCCGTCTTCGCGAGAAGGCTACACCTTC. Amino acid sequence: CASSLGLGQPSSREGYTF.

CDR3 DNA sequence: TGTGCCAGCTCAACCCAACAGGGGAGTTGGACTGAAGCTTTCTTT. Amino acids: CASSTQQGSWTEAFF. The chain carries TRBV18 and TRBJ1-1; 7 bases line up with TRBD1. This CDR3 spans 15 amino acids. The germline gives CDR1 KGHSH, CDR2 LQKENI. V trimming: 5 bases; J trimming: 5 bases; junction bases outside the gene matches: 11.

The rearrangement links TRBV5-1 to TRBJ2-3; 12 nucleotides match TRBD2. CDR3 length: 15 residues. Germline V gives CDR1 SGHRS, CDR2 YFSETQ. Unmatched junction bases numbered 6, after V lost 7 bases and J lost 3 bases. CDR3: CASGRTSGVTDTQYF. The CDR3 region has the DNA TGCGCCAGCGGGCGGACTAGCGGGGTTACAGATACGCAGTATTTT. The full variable domain, its missing parts supplied by reference TRBV5-1 and TRBJ2-3, is KAGVTQTPRYLIKTRGQQVTLSCSPISGHRSVSWYQQTPGQGLQFLFEYFSETQRNKGNFPGRFSGRQFSNSRSEMNVSTLELGDSALYLCASGRTSGVTDTQYFGPGTRLTVL.

The chain joins TRBV7-9 to TRBJ2-3; D is possibly TRBD2 (5 bases). V dropped 5 bases and J dropped 3 bases, with 15 bases sitting between them. The CDR3 contains 15 residues. Germline values: CDR1 SEHNR, CDR2 FQNEAQ (reference sequence). DNA for the CDR3: TGTGCCAGCAGCCCTAAGGATGGGAGTACAGATACGCAGTATTTT. Encoded protein: CASSPKDGSTDTQYF.

This clone was seen only a few times. The chain combines TRBV6-1 with TRBJ2-3; 14 bases map to TRBD2. In germline, CDR1 is MNHNS, CDR2 SASEGT. The CDR3 is 18 amino acids. After removal of 2 bases from V and 6 bases from J, the junction contained 10 bases not matched to a gene. The CDR3 region has the DNA TGTGCCAGCAGTGAAAGGAGGGGACTAGCGGGAGAGGGGGATACGCAGTATTTT. Protein: CASSERRGLAGEGDTQYF.